This T cell receptor beta chain was observed in a study of beta chain features in type 1 diabetes. Expressed TCRB transcripts got sequenced, as all isolated RNA was reverse transcribed. The protocol was immunoSEQ multiplex PCR, while the TCRdb copy is restricted to in-frame clones and leaves out a portion. Of 350,000 to 400,000 clones listed, approximately 15% are singletons. V lost 6 bases to trimming and J lost 3 bases, with 11 bases between them. The CDR3 sequence is 13 residues long. Germline V CDR1 and CDR2: ENHRY, SYGVKD. This clone appeared a few times. Sequenced: naive CD4+ T cells from blood. The chain combines TRBV10-3 with TRBJ2-5; a possible D gene is TRBD1 (6 bases). This clonotype originated in a young woman in good health. CDR3: CAIRDSLEETQYF. CDR3 nucleotides: TGTGCCATCAGGGACAGCCTCGAAGAGACCCAGTACTTC.